The text below deals with one TCR beta chain. Looked up from germline, CDR1 is SQVTM and CDR2 is ANQGSEA. V was pared by 3 bases and J by 2 bases, with 11 bases of the junction left unmatched. The CDR3 spans 16 residues. Splitting the CD4+ cells yielded a CD45RA+ naive subset and a CD45RA-negative memory subset. These data come from a study of shared clonotypes between healthy human individuals. Study-level information: Three plates each covered CD4 naive and memory; CD8 naive two, CD8 memory one.

Each subset's genomic DNA was shared equally among a number of immunoSEQ plates. When replicate PCRs were run on sorted subsets, they used 200 to 250 ng DNA, about 30,000 T cell genomes. The repertoire was sequenced with immunoSEQ multiplex PCR; TCRdb's copy has only in-frame clones and lacks some. The profile shows hundreds of thousands of clones, around 72% of them singletons. The sequence derives from a woman in her twenties or thirties in good health. The sample consisted of memory CD4+ T cells sorted from blood. The subset was: CD45RA-negative fraction. This chain links TRBV29-1 with TRBJ2-5, with 8 positions matching TRBD2. CDR3 sequence reads: CSVESPAGAQQETQYF. In DNA form, the CDR3 reads TGCAGCGTTGAGTCCCCAGCGGGAGCCCAGCAAGAGACCCAGTACTTC.